A single sample is the source of the 26 T cell receptor beta chains below, sequenced in a study of blood T cell repertoires in COVID-19. The repertoire was sequenced with immunoSEQ multiplex PCR; TCRdb's copy has only in-frame clones and lacks some. The sample comprises more than 150,000 clones, 70% to 80% of which are singletons, and roughly 12% rests with the top ten. The sample comprised peripheral blood. These receptors were collected from a man between 50 and 59 years old who had recovered from COVID-19.

The chain combines TRBV19 with TRBJ2-1, with a tentative D call TRBD1 (5 bases). Germline V lookup: CDR1 LNHDA, CDR2 SQIVND (reference sequence). V was cut by 3 bases and J by 0 bases, with 15 bases left in between. This CDR3 contains 17 residues. The CDR3 here is CASSINSGPSSYNEQFF. The CDR3 nucleotides are TGTGCCAGTAGTATCAATTCAGGGCCTAGCTCCTACAATGAGCAGTTCTTC.

The CDR3 DNA is TGCGCCAGCAGCCATCTCGGGGAGAATGAGCAGTTCTTC. Translation gives CASSHLGENEQFF. V and J are TRBV4-1 and TRBJ2-1; maybe TRBD2 (5 bases). Between the trimmed V and J ends, which lost 3 bases and 7 bases, there was a span of 10 bases. Germline CDR1 is MGHRA and CDR2 is YSYEKL. This CDR3 spans 13 amino acids.

This sequence joins TRBV2 and TRBJ1-2; TRBD1 aligns across 7 bases. This CDR3 contains 15 residues. Unmatched junction bases numbered 9, after V lost 6 bases and J lost 2 bases. Germline CDR1 and CDR2: SNHLY and FYNNEI. The CDR3 is CASRDPTGANYGYTF. The DNA of the CDR3 is TGTGCCAGCAGGGACCCCACAGGGGCGAACTATGGCTACACCTTC.

V is TRBV6-5 and J is TRBJ1-1; TRBD1 is a possible D gene (6 bases). Germline CDR1 and CDR2: MNHEY and SVGAGI. The CDR3 is 14 amino acids. V was clipped by 6 bases and J by 4 bases, with 15 bases between them. In DNA form, the CDR3 reads TGTGCCAGCAGCTCCACAGGGATCGTCACTGAAGCTTTCTTT. Protein: CASSSTGIVTEAFF.

Points on this clone: The same CDR3 is also encoded by other DNA sequences in this sample. V gene TRBV20-1 combines with J gene TRBJ2-7; 8 nucleotides agree with TRBD2. CDR3 length: 11 residues. The junction had 4 bases not matched to a gene; V was cut back by 6 bases and J by 6 bases. Germline CDR1 and CDR2: DFQATT and SNEGSKA (reference sequence). The CDR3 region is CSALAGGEQYF. CDR3 DNA: TGCAGTGCGCTTGCGGGGGGCGAGCAGTACTTC.

The chain carries TRBV10-1 and TRBJ1-1, with D uncertain. Trimming cost V 3 bases and J 10 bases, with 18 bases left between them. Germline V gene lookup returns CDR1 WNHNN and CDR2 SYGVQD (reference sequence). This CDR3 has 14 amino acids. The CDR3 DNA follows: TGCGCCAGCAGTGATCAATACCTGGCGCGGGGAGCTTTCTTT. It specifies CASSDQYLARGAFF.

This clone was seen only once. The chain has TRBV2 and TRBJ2-3, with 15 nucleotides matching TRBD2. V was pared by 5 bases and J by 2 bases, with 11 bases of the junction left unmatched. The CDR3 has 19 amino acids. The germline V gene encodes CDR1 SNHLY and CDR2 FYNNEI. In DNA, the CDR3 is TGTGCCAGCAGTCTCTCCGGGACTAGCGGGAGGCATGACACAGATACGCAGTATTTT. This codes for CASSLSGTSGRHDTDTQYF.

J is TRBJ1-1 and V is TRBV19; D is unresolved. CDR1 is LNHDA, CDR2 SQIVND, per germline (reference sequence). This CDR3 spans 11 amino acids. The V end lost 6 bases, the J end lost 6 bases, and 8 bases lay between the germline ends. CDR3 nucleotide sequence: TGTGCCAGTAGCCGAGAGTCTGAAGCTTTCTTT. It yields the protein CASSRESEAFF. The complete variable domain, with remaining parts taken from reference TRBV19 and TRBJ1-1, reads DGGITQSPKYLFRKEGQNVTLSCEQNLNHDAMYWYRQDPGQGLRLIYYSQIVNDFQKGDIAEGYSVSREKKESFPLTVTSAQKNPTAFYLCASSRESEAFFGQGTRLTVV.

The chain employs TRBV11-2 and TRBJ2-1; 9 positions agree with TRBD2. Trimming at V came to 0 bases and at J to 7 bases, leaving 10 bases not matched to a gene. CDR1 and CDR2 (germline): SGHAT, FQNNGV. The length of the CDR3 is 17 residues. The CDR3 loop reads CASSLDWGLALSNEQFF. As DNA, the CDR3 is TGTGCCAGCAGCTTAGATTGGGGACTAGCTTTGTCAAATGAGCAGTTCTTC.

This clone has just one count. The chain recombines TRBV29-1 with TRBJ1-2, with TRBD1 matching 9 bases. The V segment lost 7 bases and the J segment 6 bases; nucleotides outside the gene matches: 12. Germline values: CDR1 SQVTM, CDR2 ANQGSEA. The CDR3 loop spans 14 amino acids. The CDR3 spells CSGGPRDRDDGYTF. The DNA of the CDR3 is TGCAGCGGAGGACCCCGGGACAGGGACGATGGCTACACCTTC.

The chain combines TRBV5-4 with TRBJ2-7, with a possible D match to TRBD2 (5 bases). The CDR3 is made up of 13 amino acids. From germline, CDR1 is SGHNT and CDR2 YYREEE (reference sequence). The germline V and J ends were trimmed by 4 bases and 3 bases, with 11 bases remaining between them. The CDR3 nucleotides read TGTGCCAGCAGCCTAGCTCCCGGCTACGAGCAGTACTTC. Translation: CASSLAPGYEQYF.

This chain links TRBV7-2 with TRBJ2-1; TRBD1 matches 9 bases. CDR3 length: 16 amino acids. Per germline, CDR1 SGHTA and CDR2 FQGNSA. The trim removed 4 bases at V and 5 bases at J, leaving 9 bases unmatched. CDR3 region: CASSSPPGQGNNEQFF. The CDR3 DNA is TGTGCCAGCAGCTCTCCCCCGGGACAGGGTAACAATGAGCAGTTCTTC.

The genes are TRBV2 and TRBJ2-1; 8 positions match TRBD2. This CDR3 spans 13 amino acids. In germline, CDR1 is SNHLY, CDR2 FYNNEI. Trimming cost V 5 bases and J 7 bases; bases outside gene matches: 4. As DNA, the CDR3 is TGTGCCAGCAGTCTCGGACTAGCAAATGAGCAGTTCTTC. It specifies CASSLGLANEQFF.

The chain has TRBV5-5 and TRBJ2-7, with D possibly being TRBD1 (6 bases). The CDR3 has 12 amino acids. Trimming shortened V by 4 bases and J by 3 bases, and 8 bases separated the two germline ends. From germline, CDR1 is SGHKS and CDR2 YYEKEE (reference sequence). CDR3 region: CASSETGYEQYF. In DNA, the CDR3 is TGTGCCAGCAGCGAGACAGGCTACGAGCAGTACTTC.

The chain employs TRBV28 and TRBJ2-7; D may be TRBD2 (5 bases). CDR3 length: 15 amino acids. Trimming removed 5 bases at V and 0 bases at J, with 14 bases between. In germline, CDR1 is MDHEN, CDR2 SYDVKM. The CDR3 here is CASSPVFGNSYEQYF. The CDR3 DNA sequence: TGTGCCAGCAGTCCCGTATTCGGGAACTCCTACGAGCAGTACTTC.

V gene TRBV7-6 combines with J gene TRBJ2-6; possibly TRBD2 for D (7 bases). The length of the CDR3 is 16 residues. CDR1 and CDR2 (germline): SGHVS, FNYEAQ. V lost 3 bases to trimming and J lost 8 bases, with 17 bases between them. CDR3 protein: CASSLLGGARTNVLTF. CDR3 nucleotides: TGTGCCAGCAGCTTGCTAGGGGGGGCTAGGACCAACGTCCTGACTTTC.

This chain connects TRBV7-3 to TRBJ2-3; 9 bases line up with TRBD2. CDR1 and CDR2 (germline): SGHTA, FQGTGA. The length of the CDR3 is 15 residues. Germline trimming cut 4 bases from V and 4 bases from J; bases unmatched to any gene: 6. The CDR3 nucleotides read TGTGCCAGCAGCTCGACGGGACTAGCTTCAGATACGCAGTATTTT. Encoded protein: CASSSTGLASDTQYF.

The table lists this clone with many counts. The V and J genes are TRBV5-6 and TRBJ1-1, with 7 bases matching TRBD1. V gave up 1 base and J gave up 5 bases; unmatched junction bases: 5. The CDR3 contains 14 residues. Germline CDR1 and CDR2: SGHDT and YYEEEE. The chain's CDR3 is CASSLPTGATEAFF. CDR3 in DNA: TGTGCCAGCAGCTTGCCTACAGGGGCAACTGAAGCTTTCTTT.

J is TRBJ2-2 and V is TRBV30; 9 positions agree with TRBD2. Germline-derived CDR1 and CDR2 are GTSNPN and SVGIG (reference sequence). CDR3 size: 15 residues. J was trimmed by 8 bases and V by 4 bases; bases with no gene match: 11. In DNA form, the CDR3 reads TGTGCCTGGAAAGCGGGAGGAACCATACCGGGGGAGCTGTTTTTT. It is translated as CAWKAGGTIPGELFF.

The V and J genes are TRBV7-2 and TRBJ1-1; 7 nucleotides line up with TRBD1. V shed 4 bases and J 0 bases; nucleotides not matched to a gene: 8. The CDR3 extends over 16 amino acids. Germline CDR1 reads SGHTA; CDR2 reads FQGNSA. The CDR3 sequence is CASSSRTTGMNTEAFF. In DNA form, the CDR3 reads TGTGCCAGCAGCTCGAGAACGACAGGGATGAACACTGAAGCTTTCTTT.

This chain uses TRBV9 with TRBJ2-3; 11 bases match TRBD2. Trimming cost V 4 bases and J 3 bases; bases outside gene matches: 1. Per the germline V gene, CDR1 is SGDLS and CDR2 is YYNGEE. This CDR3 is 14 amino acids long. The DNA for the CDR3 is TGTGCCAGCAGCCGGACTAGCGGGACAGATACGCAGTATTTT. This encodes CASSRTSGTDTQYF.

This clone was seen just once. The genes are TRBV10-3 and TRBJ2-7; a weak D match, TRBD2 (5 bases). Trimming took off 6 bases at V and 5 bases at J, with 14 bases between the two ends. Germline V CDR1 and CDR2: ENHRY, SYGVKD. This CDR3 comprises 13 residues. The CDR3 nucleotides are TGTGCCATCAGCGGCCCGGGAACCGACGAGCAGTACTTC. This gives the protein CAISGPGTDEQYF.

The V gene is TRBV30, the J gene TRBJ1-5, with TRBD1 as a possible D gene (5 bases). Trimming left V 3 bases short and J 5 bases short, with 14 bases between. Looked up from germline, CDR1 is GTSNPN and CDR2 is SVGIG (reference sequence). This CDR3 comprises 14 residues. The CDR3 nucleotides are TGTGCCTGGAGCGGCGGGGCCGAGTATCAGCCCCAGCATTTT. Protein: CAWSGGAEYQPQHF.

This sequence joins TRBV24-1 and TRBJ2-2, with D maybe TRBD2 (6 bases). The germline V and J ends were trimmed by 1 base and 4 bases, with 12 bases remaining between them. The V gene's germline CDR1 is KGHDR and CDR2 SFDVKD. The CDR3 is 16 amino acids. The CDR3: CATSDFLRGSTGELFF. CDR3 nucleotides: TGTGCCACCAGTGATTTCCTCCGGGGGAGCACCGGGGAGCTGTTTTTT.

V and J are TRBV9 and TRBJ2-7; perhaps TRBD1 as D (5 bases). CDR1 is SGDLS and CDR2 is YYNGEE in the germline V gene. The CDR3 contains 13 residues. Trimming took 3 bases from V and 6 from J, leaving 13 bases between them. The CDR3 DNA is TGTGCCAGCAGCGCGACAGACACCGGCGAGCAGTACTTC. It specifies CASSATDTGEQYF.

The rearrangement joins TRBV24-1 to TRBJ2-1; D not resolved. The CDR3 is made up of 13 amino acids. The germline gives CDR1 KGHDR, CDR2 SFDVKD. V lost 3 bases and J 4 bases, leaving 6 bases between the germline ends. The CDR3, as DNA: TGTGCCACCAGTGATACTCTATACAATGAGCAGTTCTTC. It yields the protein CATSDTLYNEQFF.